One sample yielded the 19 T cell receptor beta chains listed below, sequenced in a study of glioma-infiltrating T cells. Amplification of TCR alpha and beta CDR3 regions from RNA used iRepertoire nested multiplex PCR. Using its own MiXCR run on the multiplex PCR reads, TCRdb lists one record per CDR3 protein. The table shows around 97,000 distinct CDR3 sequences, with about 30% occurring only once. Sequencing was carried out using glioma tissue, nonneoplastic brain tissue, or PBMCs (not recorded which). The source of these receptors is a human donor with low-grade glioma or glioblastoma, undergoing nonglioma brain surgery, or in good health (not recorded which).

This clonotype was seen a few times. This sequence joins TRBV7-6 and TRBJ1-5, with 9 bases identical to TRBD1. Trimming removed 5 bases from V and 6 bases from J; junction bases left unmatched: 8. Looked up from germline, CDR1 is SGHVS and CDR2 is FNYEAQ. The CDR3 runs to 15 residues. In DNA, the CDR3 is TGTGCCAGCAGCCGCTGGGACAGGGACATTCAGCCCCAGCATTTT. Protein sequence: CASSRWDRDIQPQHF.

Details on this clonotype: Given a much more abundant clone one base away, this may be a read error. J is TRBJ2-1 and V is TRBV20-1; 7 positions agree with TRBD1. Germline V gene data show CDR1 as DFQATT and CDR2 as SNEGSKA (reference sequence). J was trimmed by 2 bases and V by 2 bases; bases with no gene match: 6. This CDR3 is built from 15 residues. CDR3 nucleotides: TGCAGTGCTAGAACAGGGGATCAGGCCTACAATGAGCAGTTCTTC. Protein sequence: CSARTGDQAYNEQFF.

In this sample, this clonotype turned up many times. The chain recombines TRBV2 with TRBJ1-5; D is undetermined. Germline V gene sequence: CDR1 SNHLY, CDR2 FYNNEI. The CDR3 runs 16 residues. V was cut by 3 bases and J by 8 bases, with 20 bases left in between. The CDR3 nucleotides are TGTGCCAGCAGTGATTCCATCATGACCGGAGGTAAGCCCCAGCATTTT. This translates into CASSDSIMTGGKPQHF.

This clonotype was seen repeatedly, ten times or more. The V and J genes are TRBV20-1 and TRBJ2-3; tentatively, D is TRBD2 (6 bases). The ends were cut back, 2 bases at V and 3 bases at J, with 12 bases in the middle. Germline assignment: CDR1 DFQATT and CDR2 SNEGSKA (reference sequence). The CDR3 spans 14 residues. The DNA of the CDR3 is TGCAGTGCTAGACCAGGAGGGCAAACAGATACGCAGTATTTT. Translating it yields CSARPGGQTDTQYF.

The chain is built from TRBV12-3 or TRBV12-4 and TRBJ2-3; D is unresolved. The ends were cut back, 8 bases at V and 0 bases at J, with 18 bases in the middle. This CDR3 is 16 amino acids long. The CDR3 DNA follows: TGTGCCAGCCTTTCCCCGGCACACCCTAGCACAGATACGCAGTATTTT. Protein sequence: CASLSPAHPSTDTQYF.

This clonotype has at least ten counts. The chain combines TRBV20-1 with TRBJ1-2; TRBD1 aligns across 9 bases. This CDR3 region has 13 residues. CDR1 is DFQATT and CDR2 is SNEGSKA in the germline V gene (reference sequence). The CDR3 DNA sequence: TGCAGCCCCGCCGGGACAGGGCCCGCTGGCTACACCTTC. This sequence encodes CSPAGTGPAGYTF.

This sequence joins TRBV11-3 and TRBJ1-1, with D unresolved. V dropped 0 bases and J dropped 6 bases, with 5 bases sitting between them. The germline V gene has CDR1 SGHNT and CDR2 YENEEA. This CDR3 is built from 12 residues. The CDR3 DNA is TGTGCCAGCAGCTTAGAAGGATCTGAAGCTTTCTTT. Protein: CASSLEGSEAFF.

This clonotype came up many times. Here the CDR3 reads CASTMAGAGALNTEAFF. The CDR3 nucleotides are TGTGCCAGTACGATGGCGGGGGCAGGGGCTCTCAACACTGAAGCTTTCTTT. V and J are TRBV19 and TRBJ1-1; TRBD1 is a possible D gene (6 bases). V was clipped by 7 bases and J by 2 bases, with 23 bases between them. Looked up from germline, CDR1 is LNHDA and CDR2 is SQIVND (reference sequence). This CDR3 has 17 residues.

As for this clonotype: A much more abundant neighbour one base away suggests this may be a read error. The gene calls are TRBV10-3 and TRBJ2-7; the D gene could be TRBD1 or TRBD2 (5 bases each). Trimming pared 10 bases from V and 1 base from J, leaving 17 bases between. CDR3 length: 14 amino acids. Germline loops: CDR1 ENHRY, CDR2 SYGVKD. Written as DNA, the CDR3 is TGTGCCACCGGAAGCCGGGACGGGTCCTACGAGCAGTACTTC. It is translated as CATGSRDGSYEQYF.

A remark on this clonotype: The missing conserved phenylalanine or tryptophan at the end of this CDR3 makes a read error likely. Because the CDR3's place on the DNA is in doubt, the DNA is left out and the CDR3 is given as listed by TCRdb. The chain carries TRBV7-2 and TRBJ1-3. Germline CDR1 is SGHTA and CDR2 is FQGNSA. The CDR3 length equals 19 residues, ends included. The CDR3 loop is CASSFYICSATFSGNTIYL.

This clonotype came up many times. The chain's CDR3 is CASSLQSGTGYSPLHF. The CDR3 DNA reads as TGTGCCAGCAGCCTTCAGAGCGGGACAGGGTATTCACCCCTCCACTTT. The V call is TRBV27, the J call TRBJ1-6; 9 bases are a match to TRBD1. This CDR3 is 16 amino acids long. Germline CDR1 and CDR2: MNHEY and SMNVEV (reference sequence). V lost 6 bases and J lost 8; bases outside the gene matches: 11.

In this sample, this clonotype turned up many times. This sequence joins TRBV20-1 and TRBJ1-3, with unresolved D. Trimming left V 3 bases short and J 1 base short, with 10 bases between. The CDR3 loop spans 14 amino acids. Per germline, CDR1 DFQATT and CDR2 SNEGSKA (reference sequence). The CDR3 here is CSARFPESGNTIYF. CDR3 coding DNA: TGCAGTGCTAGGTTTCCAGAATCTGGAAACACCATATATTTT.

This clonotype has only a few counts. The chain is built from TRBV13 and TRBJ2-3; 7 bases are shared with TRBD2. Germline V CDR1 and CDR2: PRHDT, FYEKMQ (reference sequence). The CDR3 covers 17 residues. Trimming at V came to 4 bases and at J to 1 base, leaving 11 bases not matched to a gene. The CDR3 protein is CASSSRGAGSGTDTQYF. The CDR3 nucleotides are TGTGCCAGCAGCTCCCGGGGAGCGGGGAGTGGCACAGATACGCAGTATTTT.

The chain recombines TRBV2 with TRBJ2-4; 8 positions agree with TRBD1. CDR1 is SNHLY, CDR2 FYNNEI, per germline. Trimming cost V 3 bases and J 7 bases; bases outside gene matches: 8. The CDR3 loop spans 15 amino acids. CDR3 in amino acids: CASSDPAGGANIQYF. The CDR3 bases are TGTGCCAGCAGTGATCCGGCAGGGGGCGCGAACATTCAGTACTTC.

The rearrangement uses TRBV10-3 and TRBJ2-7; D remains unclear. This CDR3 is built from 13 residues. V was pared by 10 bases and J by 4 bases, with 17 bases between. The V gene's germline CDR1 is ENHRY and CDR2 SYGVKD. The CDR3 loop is CATTDGRGYEQYF. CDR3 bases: TGTGCCACTACGGACGGTCGTGGGTACGAGCAGTACTTC.

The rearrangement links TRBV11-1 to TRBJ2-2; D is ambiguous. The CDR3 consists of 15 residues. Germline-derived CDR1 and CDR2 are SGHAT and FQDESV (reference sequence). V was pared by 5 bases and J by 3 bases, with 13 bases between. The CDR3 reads CASSHRVRDTGELFF. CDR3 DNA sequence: TGTGCCAGCAGCCACAGAGTCAGAGACACCGGGGAGCTGTTTTTT.

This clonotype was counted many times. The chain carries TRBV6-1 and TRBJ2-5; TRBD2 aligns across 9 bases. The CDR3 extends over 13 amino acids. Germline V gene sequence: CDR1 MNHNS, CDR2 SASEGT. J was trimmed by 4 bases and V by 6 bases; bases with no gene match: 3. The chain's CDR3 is CASRQTSGETQYF. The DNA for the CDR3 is TGTGCCAGCAGACAGACTAGCGGAGAGACCCAGTACTTC.

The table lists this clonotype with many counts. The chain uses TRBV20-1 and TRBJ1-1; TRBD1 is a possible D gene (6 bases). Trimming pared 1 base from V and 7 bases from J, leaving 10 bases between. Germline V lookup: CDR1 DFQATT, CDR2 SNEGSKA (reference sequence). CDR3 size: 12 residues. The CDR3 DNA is TGCAGTGCTAGAGCACAGGGTTATGAAGCTTTCTTT. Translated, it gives CSARAQGYEAFF.

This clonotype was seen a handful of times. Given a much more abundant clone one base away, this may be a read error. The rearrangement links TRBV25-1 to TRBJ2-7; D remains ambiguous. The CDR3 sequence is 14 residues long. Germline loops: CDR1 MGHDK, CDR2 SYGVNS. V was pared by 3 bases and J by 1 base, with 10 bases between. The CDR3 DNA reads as TGTGCCAGCAGTGAGAACGCAGGATCCTACGAGCAGTACTTC. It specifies CASSENAGSYEQYF.